This passage covers 25 T cell receptor beta chains from one sample sequenced in a study of blood T cell repertoires in COVID-19. The assay was immunoSEQ multiplex PCR, and TCRdb's table has in-frame clones only and misses some. Here the sample spans approximately 400,000 clones, approximately 90% being singletons. Sequenced material: PBMCs or T cells enriched from blood (not recorded which). These receptors came from a woman aged 18-35 years who had recovered from COVID-19.

This clone was recorded once. The rearrangement links TRBV7-3 to TRBJ1-5; TRBD1 matches at 12 bases. The CDR3 spans 18 residues. The ends lost 1 base at V and 8 bases at J; junction bases unmatched: 12. The germline gives CDR1 SGHTA, CDR2 FQGTGA. The CDR3 DNA reads as TGTGCCAGCAGCTTAAACCGGGACAGGGGGCGCAAAAAAAAGCCCCAGCATTTT. Its protein is CASSLNRDRGRKKKPQHF. Full variable domain (rest looked up from reference TRBV7-3 and TRBJ1-5): GAGVSQTPSNKVTEKGKYVELRCDPISGHTALYWYRQSLGQGPEFLIYFQGTGAADDSGLPNDRFFAVRPEGSVSTLKIQRTERGDSAVYLCASSLNRDRGRKKKPQHFGDGTRLSIL.

The rearrangement links TRBV27 to TRBJ1-2; 8 bases match TRBD1. Unmatched junction bases numbered 4, after V lost 6 bases and J lost 4 bases. The CDR3 covers 13 residues. Germline V CDR1 and CDR2: MNHEY, SMNVEV (reference sequence). The CDR3 protein is CASSFGTGYGYTF. The CDR3 bases are TGTGCCAGCAGCTTTGGGACAGGCTATGGCTACACCTTC.

The chain has TRBV27 and TRBJ2-7; 8 positions match TRBD1. Germline V gene lookup returns CDR1 MNHEY and CDR2 SMNVEV (reference sequence). The CDR3 consists of 13 residues. The trim removed 5 bases at V and 2 bases at J, leaving 2 bases unmatched. CDR3: CASSRQGTYEQYF. CDR3 DNA sequence: TGTGCCAGCAGTAGACAGGGGACCTACGAGCAGTACTTC.

The J gene is TRBJ2-5, the V gene TRBV11-2; TRBD1 aligns across 8 bases. This CDR3 comprises 15 residues. The V gene's germline CDR1 is SGHAT and CDR2 FQNNGV. V lost 1 base and J lost 2; bases outside the gene matches: 3. For the CDR3, the DNA is TGTGCCAGCAGCTTAGGGACAGGGCTTCAAGAGACCCAGTACTTC. This gives the protein CASSLGTGLQETQYF.

This sequence joins TRBV7-3 and TRBJ2-2; no definite D call. V was cut by 6 bases and J by 0 bases, with 8 bases left in between. This CDR3 comprises 14 residues. CDR1 SGHTA and CDR2 FQGTGA come from the germline V gene. CDR3 sequence (DNA): TGTGCCAGCAGATCAGGTCCGAACACCGGGGAGCTGTTTTTT. Its protein product is CASRSGPNTGELFF.

The chain links TRBV18 to TRBJ2-7, with 10 bases lining up with TRBD1. J lost 4 bases, V lost 0 bases, and 9 bases had no gene match. The germline V gene has CDR1 KGHSH and CDR2 LQKENI. This CDR3 region has 17 residues. The CDR3 reads CASSPPPGQGDRYEQYF. In nucleotides, the CDR3 is TGTGCCAGCTCACCACCTCCAGGACAGGGGGATCGATACGAGCAGTACTTC.

This chain links TRBV27 with TRBJ1-5; the D gene is possibly TRBD1 (6 bases). The CDR3 covers 16 residues. V lost 7 bases, J lost 1 base, and 17 bases lay in between. CDR1 MNHEY and CDR2 SMNVEV come from the germline V gene (reference sequence). Here the CDR3 reads CASMISGRGSNQPQHF. CDR3 sequence (DNA): TGTGCCAGCATGATCTCGGGCAGGGGAAGCAATCAGCCCCAGCATTTT.

The chain is built from TRBV7-2 and TRBJ1-3; a possible D gene is TRBD1 (5 bases). Looked up from germline, CDR1 is SGHTA and CDR2 is FQGNSA. This CDR3 has 15 amino acids. V lost 1 base to trimming and J lost 2 bases, with 9 bases between them. As DNA, the CDR3 is TGTGCCAGCAGCTTAGAGCCAGGGACTGGAAACACCATATATTTT. Translation: CASSLEPGTGNTIYF.

Only a few counts were recorded for this clone. The rearrangement joins TRBV4-2 to TRBJ1-2; 7 bases match TRBD1. The CDR3 is 15 amino acids. Looked up from germline, CDR1 is LGHNA and CDR2 is YNFKEQ. V dropped 1 base and J dropped 5; count of bases not matched to a gene: 7. The CDR3: CASSQGDSKTYGYTF. The CDR3 nucleotides are TGTGCCAGCAGCCAAGGGGACAGCAAAACTTATGGCTACACCTTC.

V gene TRBV30 combines with J gene TRBJ1-1; the D is unclear. The germline V and J ends were trimmed by 0 bases and 4 bases, with 12 bases remaining between them. This CDR3 contains 14 residues. The V gene's germline CDR1 is GTSNPN and CDR2 SVGIG (reference sequence). CDR3 coding DNA: TGTGCCTGGAGTGTACCGGGGTCGGGCACTGAAGCTTTCTTT. Protein sequence: CAWSVPGSGTEAFF. The variable domain in full, completed from reference TRBV30 and TRBJ1-1, reads SQTIHQWPATLVQPVGSPLSLECTVEGTSNPNLYWYRQAAGRGLQLLFYSVGIGQISSEVPQNLSASRPQDRQFILSSKKLLLSDSGFYLCAWSVPGSGTEAFFGQGTRLTVV.

J is TRBJ1-6 and V is TRBV6-1; no clear D gene. Germline CDR1 MNHNS, CDR2 SASEGT. V lost 3 bases and J lost 9, with 12 bases in between. This CDR3 comprises 14 residues. DNA of the CDR3: TGTGCCAGCAGTGACGATTCGGGATCTTCACCCCTCCACTTT. This codes for CASSDDSGSSPLHF.

This clone was recorded a few times. This chain uses TRBV28 with TRBJ1-2; tentative D call: TRBD1 (6 bases). The V gene's germline CDR1 is MDHEN and CDR2 SYDVKM. The CDR3 runs 15 residues. Trimming took 7 bases from V and 3 from J, leaving 18 bases between them. The chain's CDR3 is CASTLGRGLDYGYTF. In DNA, the CDR3 is TGTGCCAGCACTTTGGGAAGGGGGTTGGACTATGGCTACACCTTC.

This rearrangement joins TRBV18 to TRBJ1-2, with 9 bases matching TRBD1. This CDR3 is built from 16 residues. Looked up from germline, CDR1 is KGHSH and CDR2 is LQKENI. Losses at the gene ends were 0 bases for V and 2 bases for J; bases not matched to a gene: 4. Written as DNA, the CDR3 is TGTGCCAGCTCACCACCGAACAGGGGGCGCAACTATGGCTACACCTTC. Translated, it gives CASSPPNRGRNYGYTF. The entire variable domain, with the rest obtained from reference TRBV18 and TRBJ1-2, is as follows: NAGVMQNPRHLVRRRGQEARLRCSPMKGHSHVYWYRQLPEEGLKFMVYLQKENIIDESGMPKERFSAEFPKEGPSILRIQQVVRGDSAAYFCASSPPNRGRNYGYTFGSGTRLTVV.

The chain recombines TRBV6-1 with TRBJ1-6; the D gene is possibly TRBD1 (6 bases). V lost 2 bases and J 11 bases, leaving 19 bases between the germline ends. The germline CDR1 and CDR2 sequences are MNHNS and SASEGT. This CDR3 spans 16 amino acids. The CDR3 region is CASSESRGRGYPPLHF. In DNA, the CDR3 is TGTGCCAGCAGTGAATCCCGGGGTAGGGGGTATCCACCCCTCCACTTT.

The genes are TRBV3-1 (or the pseudogene TRBV3-2) and TRBJ2-6; a weak D match, TRBD2 (5 bases). The CDR3 is made up of 18 amino acids. Germline-derived CDR1 and CDR2 are LGHDT and YNNKEL (reference sequence). V lost 0 bases, J lost 6 bases, and 18 bases lay in between. The CDR3 loop is CASSQDGRNPPSANVLTF. In DNA, the CDR3 is TGTGCCAGCAGCCAAGATGGGAGAAACCCCCCCTCGGCCAACGTCCTGACTTTC.

This chain's CDR3 is CASSSRGGSEKLFF. For the CDR3, the DNA is TGTGCCAGCAGTTCCAGGGGAGGGAGTGAAAAACTGTTTTTT. The chain has TRBV4-2 and TRBJ1-4; a weak D match, TRBD1 (6 bases). From germline, CDR1 is LGHNA and CDR2 YNFKEQ. V was shortened by 6 bases and J by 7 bases, with 15 bases between the two germline ends. The CDR3 sequence is 14 residues long.

The chain carries TRBV30 and TRBJ1-5; 9 nucleotides align to TRBD1. Germline V gene sequence: CDR1 GTSNPN, CDR2 SVGIG (reference sequence). V lost 4 bases, J lost 6 bases, and 10 bases stayed unmatched. This CDR3 is 15 amino acids long. The CDR3 loop reads CAWTPDRGKGQPQHF. CDR3 nucleotide sequence: TGTGCCTGGACTCCCGACAGGGGGAAGGGTCAGCCCCAGCATTTT.

The V and J genes are TRBV7-2 and TRBJ2-1; no clear D gene. Trimming pared 1 base from V and 8 bases from J, leaving 9 bases between. Germline-derived CDR1 and CDR2 are SGHTA and FQGNSA. The CDR3 is 13 amino acids. Written as DNA, the CDR3 is TGTGCCAGCAGCTTAGGAGGTCTTGATGAGCAGTTCTTC. Protein: CASSLGGLDEQFF.

The gene calls are TRBV5-8 and TRBJ1-2; no clear D gene. The CDR3 consists of 13 residues. Germline CDR1 is SGHTS and CDR2 is YDEGEE. V was cut by 0 bases and J by 5 bases, with 8 bases left in between. The CDR3 here is CASSLVLTYGYTF. CDR3 DNA: TGTGCCAGCAGCTTGGTCCTGACTTATGGCTACACCTTC.

The rearrangement uses TRBV7-3 and TRBJ1-4; 7 bases line up with TRBD1. CDR3 length equals 13 residues. Trimming at V came to 5 bases and at J to 7 bases, leaving 4 bases not matched to a gene. CDR1 is SGHTA and CDR2 is FQGTGA in the germline V gene. Here the CDR3 DNA reads TGTGCCAGCAGCGCGCACAGGGGTGAAAAACTGTTTTTT. Protein sequence: CASSAHRGEKLFF. The entire variable domain, with the rest obtained from reference TRBV7-3 and TRBJ1-4, is as follows: GAGVSQTPSNKVTEKGKYVELRCDPISGHTALYWYRQSLGQGPEFLIYFQGTGAADDSGLPNDRFFAVRPEGSVSTLKIQRTERGDSAVYLCASSAHRGEKLFFGSGTQLSVL.

This rearrangement joins TRBV5-5 to TRBJ2-7, with D possibly matching TRBD2 (6 bases). The CDR3 length is 18 residues. Germline-derived CDR1 and CDR2 are SGHKS and YYEKEE (reference sequence). Trimming took 0 bases from V and 6 from J, leaving 25 bases between them. CDR3 in amino acids: CASSLDPPGDGSGCEQYF. The CDR3 nucleotides are TGTGCCAGCAGCTTGGATCCGCCGGGGGACGGGTCCGGCTGCGAGCAGTACTTC.

V is TRBV6-5 and J is TRBJ2-7, with 8 bases lining up with TRBD1. Germline V gene lookup returns CDR1 MNHEY and CDR2 SVGAGI. V was pared by 5 bases and J by 5 bases, with 11 bases of the junction left unmatched. The CDR3 runs to 15 residues. The CDR3 is CASSTRGTGDHEQYF. In DNA, the CDR3 is TGTGCCAGCAGTACTCGGGGGACAGGTGACCACGAGCAGTACTTC.

The chain recombines TRBV4-3 with TRBJ1-3; D gene ambiguous. CDR1 is LGHNA and CDR2 is YSLEER in the germline V gene. V was pared by 4 bases and J by 0 bases, with 13 bases between. The CDR3 covers 16 residues. CDR3 DNA: TGCGCCAGCAGCCCGTCGACCGCTAGCTCTGGAAACACCATATATTTT. It yields the protein CASSPSTASSGNTIYF.

The chain employs TRBV25-1 and TRBJ2-2; TRBD2 aligns across 10 bases. This CDR3 comprises 17 residues. Germline V gene sequence: CDR1 MGHDK, CDR2 SYGVNS. V gave up 5 bases and J gave up 1 base; unmatched junction bases: 7. In nucleotides, the CDR3 is TGTGCCAGCAGTTCCTATCGGACTAGCGGGAACACCGGGGAGCTGTTTTTT. Residues: CASSSYRTSGNTGELFF.

CDR3 nucleotides: TGTGCCAGCAGCTTAGAAGCGGCTGCAATCCCAGATACGCAGTATTTT. Translated, it gives CASSLEAAAIPDTQYF. The chain combines TRBV7-8 with TRBJ2-3; D is possibly TRBD2 (5 bases). This CDR3 is built from 16 residues. Trimming pared 1 base from V and 4 bases from J, leaving 15 bases between. Germline values: CDR1 SGHVS, CDR2 FQNEAQ. Drawing the rest from reference TRBV7-8 and TRBJ2-3, the complete variable domain is GAGVSQSPRYKVAKRGQDVALRCDPISGHVSLFWYQQALGQGPEFLTYFQNEAQLDKSGLPSDRFFAERPEGSVSTLKIQRTQQEDSAVYLCASSLEAAAIPDTQYFGPGTRLTVL.